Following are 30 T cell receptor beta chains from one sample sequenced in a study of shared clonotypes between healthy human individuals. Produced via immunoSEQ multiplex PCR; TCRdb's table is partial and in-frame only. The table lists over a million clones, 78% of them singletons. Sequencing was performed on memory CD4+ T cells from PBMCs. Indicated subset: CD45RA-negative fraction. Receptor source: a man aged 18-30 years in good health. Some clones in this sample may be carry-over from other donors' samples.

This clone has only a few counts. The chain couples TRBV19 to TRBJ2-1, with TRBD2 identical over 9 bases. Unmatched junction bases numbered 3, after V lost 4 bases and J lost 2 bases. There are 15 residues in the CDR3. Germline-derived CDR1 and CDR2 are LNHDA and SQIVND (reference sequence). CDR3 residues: CASSKASGAYNEQFF. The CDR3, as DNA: TGTGCCAGTAGTAAGGCTAGCGGGGCCTACAATGAGCAGTTCTTC.

The CDR3: CASSPNTGRETQYF. DNA of the CDR3: TGTGCCAGCTCACCAAATACAGGGAGGGAGACCCAGTACTTC. The chain recombines TRBV18 with TRBJ2-5, with D possibly called TRBD1 or TRBD2 (6 bases each). Germline CDR1 is KGHSH and CDR2 is LQKENI. V was trimmed by 2 bases and J by 5 bases, leaving 12 bases between them. This CDR3 region has 14 residues.

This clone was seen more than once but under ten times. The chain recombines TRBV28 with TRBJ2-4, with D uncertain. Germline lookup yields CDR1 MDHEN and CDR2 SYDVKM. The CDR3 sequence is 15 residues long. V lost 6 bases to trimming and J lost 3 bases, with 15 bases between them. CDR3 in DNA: TGTGCCAGCAGCTTCGCCTGGGATGACAAAAACATTCAGTACTTC. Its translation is CASSFAWDDKNIQYF.

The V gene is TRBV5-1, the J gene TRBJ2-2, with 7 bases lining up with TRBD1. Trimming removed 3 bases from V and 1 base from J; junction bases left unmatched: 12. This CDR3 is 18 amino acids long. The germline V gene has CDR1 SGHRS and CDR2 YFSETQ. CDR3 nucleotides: TGCGCCAGCAGCTCGGCGGGCAGGGGGTTTGTGAACACCGGGGAGCTGTTTTTT. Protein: CASSSAGRGFVNTGELFF.

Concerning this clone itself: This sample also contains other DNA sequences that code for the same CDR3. CDR3 residues: CASSVGVGATNEKLFF. The CDR3 DNA reads as TGTGCCAGCAGCGTAGGTGTAGGTGCAACTAATGAAAAACTGTTTTTT. The V and J genes are TRBV9 and TRBJ1-4; no definite D call. CDR3 length equals 16 residues. The germline V gene encodes CDR1 SGDLS and CDR2 YYNGEE. Trimming took off 0 bases at V and 0 bases at J, with 9 bases between the two ends.

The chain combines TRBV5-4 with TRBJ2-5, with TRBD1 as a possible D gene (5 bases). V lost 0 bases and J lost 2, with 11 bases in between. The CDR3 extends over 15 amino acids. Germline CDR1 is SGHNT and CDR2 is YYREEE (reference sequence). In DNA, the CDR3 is TGTGCCAGCAGCTTGGTTGGGCGGACACAAGAGACCCAGTACTTC. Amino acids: CASSLVGRTQETQYF.

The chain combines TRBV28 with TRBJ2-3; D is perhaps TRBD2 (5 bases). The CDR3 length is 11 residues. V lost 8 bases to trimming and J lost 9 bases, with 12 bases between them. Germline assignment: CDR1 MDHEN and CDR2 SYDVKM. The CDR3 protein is CASHRRGTQYF. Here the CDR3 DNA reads TGTGCCAGCCACCGCCGAGGGACGCAGTATTTT. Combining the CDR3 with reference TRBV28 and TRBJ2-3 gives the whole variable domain DVKVTQSSRYLVKRTGEKVFLECVQDMDHENMFWYRQDPGLGLRLIYFSYDVKMKEKGDIPEGYSVSREKKERFSLILESASTNQTSMYLCASHRRGTQYFGPGTRLTVL.

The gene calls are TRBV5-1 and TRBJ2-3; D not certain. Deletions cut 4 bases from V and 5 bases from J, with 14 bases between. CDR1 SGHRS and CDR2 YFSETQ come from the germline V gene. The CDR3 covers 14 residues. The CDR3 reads CASSLDVGGDTQYF. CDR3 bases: TGCGCCAGCAGCCTTGACGTTGGCGGAGATACGCAGTATTTT.

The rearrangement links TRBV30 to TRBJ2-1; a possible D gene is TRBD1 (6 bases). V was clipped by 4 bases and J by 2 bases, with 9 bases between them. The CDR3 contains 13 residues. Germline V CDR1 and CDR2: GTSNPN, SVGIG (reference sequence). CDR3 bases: TGTGCCTGGACGACAGGTACCTACAATGAGCAGTTCTTC. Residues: CAWTTGTYNEQFF.

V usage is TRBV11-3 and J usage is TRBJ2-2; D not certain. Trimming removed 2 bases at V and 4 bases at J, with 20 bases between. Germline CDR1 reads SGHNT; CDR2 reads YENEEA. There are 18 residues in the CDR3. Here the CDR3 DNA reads TGTGCCAGCAGCTTAATCCTATGGGGAATAGAGGTCACCGGGGAGCTGTTTTTT. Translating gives CASSLILWGIEVTGELFF.

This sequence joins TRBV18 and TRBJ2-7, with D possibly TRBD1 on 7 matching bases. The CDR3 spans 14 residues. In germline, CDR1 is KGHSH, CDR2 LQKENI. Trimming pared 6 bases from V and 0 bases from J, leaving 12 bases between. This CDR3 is CASSRGASSYEQYF. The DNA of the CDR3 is TGTGCCAGCTCCAGGGGGGCAAGCTCCTACGAGCAGTACTTC.

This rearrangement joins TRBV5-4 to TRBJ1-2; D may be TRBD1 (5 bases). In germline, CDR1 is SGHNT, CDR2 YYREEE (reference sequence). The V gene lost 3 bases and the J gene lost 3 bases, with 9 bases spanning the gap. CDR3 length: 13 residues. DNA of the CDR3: TGTGCCAGCAGCTCCTTACAGGACTATGGCTACACCTTC. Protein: CASSSLQDYGYTF.

In DNA form, the CDR3 reads TGTGCCAGCAGCTTAACAGGGGGCCCTGGAAACACCATATATTTT. Translating it yields CASSLTGGPGNTIYF. The chain is built from TRBV7-9 and TRBJ1-3, with 9 bases fitting TRBD1. CDR1 and CDR2 (germline): SEHNR, FQNEAQ (reference sequence). Losses at the gene ends were 2 bases for V and 2 bases for J; bases not matched to a gene: 1. This CDR3 contains 15 residues.

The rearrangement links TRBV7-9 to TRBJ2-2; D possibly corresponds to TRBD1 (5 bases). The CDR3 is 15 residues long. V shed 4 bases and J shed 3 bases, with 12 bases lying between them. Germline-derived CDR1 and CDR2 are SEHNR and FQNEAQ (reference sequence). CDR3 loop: CASSSRQMDTGELFF. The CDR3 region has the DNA TGTGCCAGCAGCTCACGACAGATGGACACCGGGGAGCTGTTTTTT. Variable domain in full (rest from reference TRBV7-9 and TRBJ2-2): DTGVSQNPRHKITKRGQNVTFRCDPISEHNRLYWYRQTLGQGPEFLTYFQNEAQLEKSRLLSDRFSAERPKGSFSTLEIQRTEQGDSAMYLCASSSRQMDTGELFFGEGSRLTVL.

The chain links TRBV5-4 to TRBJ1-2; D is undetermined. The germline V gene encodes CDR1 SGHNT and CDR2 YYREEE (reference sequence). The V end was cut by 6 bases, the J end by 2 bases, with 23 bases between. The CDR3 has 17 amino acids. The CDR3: CASMPAEFRSLNYGYTF. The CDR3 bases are TGTGCCAGCATGCCTGCGGAATTTCGCAGTCTAAACTATGGCTACACCTTC.

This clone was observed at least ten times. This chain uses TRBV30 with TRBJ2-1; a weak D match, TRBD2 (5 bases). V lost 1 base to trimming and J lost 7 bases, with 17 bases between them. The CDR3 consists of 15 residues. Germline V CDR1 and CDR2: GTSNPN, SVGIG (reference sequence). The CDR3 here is CAWSGPVDSFNEQFF. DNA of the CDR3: TGTGCCTGGAGTGGACCTGTGGACTCATTTAATGAGCAGTTCTTC.

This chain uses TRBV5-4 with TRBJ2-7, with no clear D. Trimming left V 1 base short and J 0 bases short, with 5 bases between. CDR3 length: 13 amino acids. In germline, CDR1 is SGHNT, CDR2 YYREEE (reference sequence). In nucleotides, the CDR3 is TGTGCCAGCAGCTTGAGGTCCTCCTACGAGCAGTACTTC. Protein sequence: CASSLRSSYEQYF.

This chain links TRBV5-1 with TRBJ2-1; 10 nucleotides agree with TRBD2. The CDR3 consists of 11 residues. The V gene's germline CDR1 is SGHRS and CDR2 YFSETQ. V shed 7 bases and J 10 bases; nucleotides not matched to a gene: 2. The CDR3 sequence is CASQTSGEQFF. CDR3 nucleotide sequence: TGCGCCAGCCAGACTAGCGGGGAGCAGTTCTTC.

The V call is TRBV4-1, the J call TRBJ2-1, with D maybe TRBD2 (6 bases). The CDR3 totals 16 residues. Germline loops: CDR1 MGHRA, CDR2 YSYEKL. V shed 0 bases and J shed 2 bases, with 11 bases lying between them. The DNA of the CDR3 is TGCGCCAGCAGCCAAGATCCGGTAGCGGCCTACAATGAGCAGTTCTTC. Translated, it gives CASSQDPVAAYNEQFF.

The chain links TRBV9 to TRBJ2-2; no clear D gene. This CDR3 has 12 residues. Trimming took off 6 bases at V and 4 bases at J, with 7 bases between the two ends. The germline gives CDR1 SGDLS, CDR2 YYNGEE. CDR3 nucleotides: TGTGCCAGCACCCAGAGCACCGGGGAGCTGTTTTTT. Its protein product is CASTQSTGELFF.

In nucleotides, the CDR3 is TGTGCCAGCTTGCTCGACGGGTCTGGGGCCAACGTCCTGACTTTC. Its translation is CASLLDGSGANVLTF. V usage is TRBV6-6 and J usage is TRBJ2-6; D ambiguous. Germline V gene data show CDR1 as MNHNY and CDR2 as SVGAGI (reference sequence). CDR3 length equals 15 residues. Trimming left V 8 bases short and J 1 base short, with 12 bases between.

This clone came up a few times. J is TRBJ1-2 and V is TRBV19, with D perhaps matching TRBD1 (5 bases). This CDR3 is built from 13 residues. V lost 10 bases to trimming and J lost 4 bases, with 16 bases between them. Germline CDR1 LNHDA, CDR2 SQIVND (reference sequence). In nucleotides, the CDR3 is TGTGCCACCCAGAGCAGGGACCGCTATGGCTACACCTTC. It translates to CATQSRDRYGYTF. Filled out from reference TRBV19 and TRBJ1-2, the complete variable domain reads DGGITQSPKYLFRKEGQNVTLSCEQNLNHDAMYWYRQDPGQGLRLIYYSQIVNDFQKGDIAEGYSVSREKKESFPLTVTSAQKNPTAFYLCATQSRDRYGYTFGSGTRLTVV.

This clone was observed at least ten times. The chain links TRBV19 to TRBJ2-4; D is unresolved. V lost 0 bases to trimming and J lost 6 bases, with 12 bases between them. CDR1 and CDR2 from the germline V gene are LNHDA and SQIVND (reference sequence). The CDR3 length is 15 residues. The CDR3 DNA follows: TGTGCCAGTAGTATAGAGCACAGCTTTAGAAACATTCAGTACTTC. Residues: CASSIEHSFRNIQYF.

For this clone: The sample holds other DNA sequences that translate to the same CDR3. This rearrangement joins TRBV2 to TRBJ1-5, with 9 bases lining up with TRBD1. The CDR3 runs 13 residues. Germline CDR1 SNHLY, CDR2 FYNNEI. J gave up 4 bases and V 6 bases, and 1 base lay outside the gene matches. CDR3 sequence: CASSGQGNQPQHF. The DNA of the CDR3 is TGTGCCAGCAGCGGACAGGGGAATCAGCCCCAGCATTTT.

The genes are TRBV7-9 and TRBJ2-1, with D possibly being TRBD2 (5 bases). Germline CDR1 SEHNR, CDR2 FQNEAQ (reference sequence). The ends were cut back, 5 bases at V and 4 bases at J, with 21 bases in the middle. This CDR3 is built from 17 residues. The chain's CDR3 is CASSRFNSARLYNEQFF. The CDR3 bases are TGTGCCAGCAGCCGATTTAATAGCGCTCGTTTATACAATGAGCAGTTCTTC.

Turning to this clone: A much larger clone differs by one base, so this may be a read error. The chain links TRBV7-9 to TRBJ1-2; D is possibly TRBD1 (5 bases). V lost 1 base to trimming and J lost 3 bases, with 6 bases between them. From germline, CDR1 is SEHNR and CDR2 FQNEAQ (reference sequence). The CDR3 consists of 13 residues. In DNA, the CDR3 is TGTGCCAGCAGCTTAGGACAGTACTATGGCTACACCTTC. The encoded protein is CASSLGQYYGYTF.

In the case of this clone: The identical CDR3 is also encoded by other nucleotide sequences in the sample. The CDR3 nucleotides are TGTGCCAGCAGCTTGCGGGACAGGGGTGCCGGGGAGCTGTTTTTT. Residues: CASSLRDRGAGELFF. The V and J genes are TRBV7-9 and TRBJ2-2, with 10 bases lining up with TRBD1. The CDR3 extends over 15 amino acids. The germline V gene encodes CDR1 SEHNR and CDR2 FQNEAQ (reference sequence). Trimming removed 3 bases from V and 6 bases from J; junction bases left unmatched: 4.

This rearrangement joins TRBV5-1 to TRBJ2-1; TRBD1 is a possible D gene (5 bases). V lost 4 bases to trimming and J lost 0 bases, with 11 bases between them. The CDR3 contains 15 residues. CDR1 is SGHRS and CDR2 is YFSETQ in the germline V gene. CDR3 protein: CASSDGASSYNEQFF. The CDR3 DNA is TGCGCCAGCAGCGATGGGGCAAGCTCCTACAATGAGCAGTTCTTC.

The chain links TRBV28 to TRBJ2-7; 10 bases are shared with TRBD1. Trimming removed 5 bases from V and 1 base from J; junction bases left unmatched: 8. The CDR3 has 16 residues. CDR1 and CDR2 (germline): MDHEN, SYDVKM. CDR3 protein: CASSKPGQGSSYEQYF. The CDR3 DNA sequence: TGTGCCAGCAGTAAACCGGGACAGGGGAGTTCCTACGAGCAGTACTTC.

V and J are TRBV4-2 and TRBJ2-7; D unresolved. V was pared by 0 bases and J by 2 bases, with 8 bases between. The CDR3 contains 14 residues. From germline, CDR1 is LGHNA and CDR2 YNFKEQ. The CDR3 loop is CASSQDRVTYEQYF. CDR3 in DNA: TGTGCCAGCAGCCAAGATAGAGTCACCTACGAGCAGTACTTC.